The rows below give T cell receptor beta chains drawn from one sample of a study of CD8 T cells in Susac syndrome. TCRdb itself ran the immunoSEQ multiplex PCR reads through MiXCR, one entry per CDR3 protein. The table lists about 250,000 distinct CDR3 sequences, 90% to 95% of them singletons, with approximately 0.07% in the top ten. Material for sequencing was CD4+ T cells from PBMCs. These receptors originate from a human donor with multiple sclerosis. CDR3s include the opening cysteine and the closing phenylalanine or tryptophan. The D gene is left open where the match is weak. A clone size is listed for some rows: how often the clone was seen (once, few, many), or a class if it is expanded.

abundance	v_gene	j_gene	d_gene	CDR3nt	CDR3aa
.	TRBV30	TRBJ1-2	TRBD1	TGTGCCTGGAATAGACAGGGAGGGTCTGGCTACACCTTC	CAWNRQGGSGYTF
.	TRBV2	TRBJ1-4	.	TGTGCCAGCCAGGGCTCCCAAGGGGAAAAACTGTTTTTT	CASQGSQGEKLFF
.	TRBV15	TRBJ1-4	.	TGTGCCACCAGCAGAGATGGTGGTAATGAAAAACTGTTTTTT	CATSRDGGNEKLFF
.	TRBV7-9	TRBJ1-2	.	TGTGCCAGCAGCTTAGACCATTATGACTACACCTTC	CASSLDHYDYTF
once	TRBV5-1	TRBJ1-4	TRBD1	TGCGCCAGCAGCCGGACAGGAGGCCATGAAAAACTGTTTTTT	CASSRTGGHEKLFF
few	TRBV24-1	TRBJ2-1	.	TGTGCCACCAGTGATTCCCTATACAATGAGCAGTTCTTC	CATSDSLYNEQFF
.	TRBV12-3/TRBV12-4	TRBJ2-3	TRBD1	TGTGCCAGCCGAGGAACAGGGGTAGATACGCAGTATTTT	CASRGTGVDTQYF
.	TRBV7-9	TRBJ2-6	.	TGTGCCAGCCGTCGGAGGAGGGCTGGGGCCAACGTCCTGACTTTC	CASRRRRAGANVLTF
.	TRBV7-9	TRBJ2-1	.	TGTGCCAGCAGCCAAGGCCACTACAATGAGCAGTTCTTC	CASSQGHYNEQFF
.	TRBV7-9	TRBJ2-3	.	TGTGCCAGCAGCGTTGGATTTGCGGGCACAGATACGCAGTATTTT	CASSVGFAGTDTQYF
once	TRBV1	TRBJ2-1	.	TGCACCAGCAGCAGGCCAGCGGGAGAAGAGCAGTTCTTC	CTSSRPAGEEQFF
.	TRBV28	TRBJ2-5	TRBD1	TGTGCCAGCAGTCCCCCCGGGGACAGTCGTCAAGAGACCCAGTACTTC	CASSPPGDSRQETQYF
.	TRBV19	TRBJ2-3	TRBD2	TGTGCCAGTAGTATCCGACTAGCCGCAGATACGCAGTATTTT	CASSIRLAADTQYF
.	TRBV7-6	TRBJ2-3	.	TGTGCCAGCAGCCTGACGGGTCCCCCGACAGATACGCAGTATTTT	CASSLTGPPTDTQYF
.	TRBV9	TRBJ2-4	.	TGTGCCAGCAGCGTAGGGGCAGGGAAAAACATTCAGTACTTC	CASSVGAGKNIQYF
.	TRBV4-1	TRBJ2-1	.	TGCGCCAGCAGCCAAGAAAGGGCGCCAGCGGGCCTTAGAGAGCAGTTCTTC	CASSQERAPAGLREQFF
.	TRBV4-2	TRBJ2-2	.	TGTGCCAGCAGCCTGGACGCGAACACCGGGGAGCTGTTTTTT	CASSLDANTGELFF
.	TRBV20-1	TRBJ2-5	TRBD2	TGCAGTGCTAGGGACGGCGGGGGGTGGACCCAGTACTTC	CSARDGGGWTQYF
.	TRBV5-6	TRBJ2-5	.	TGTGCCAGCAGCCGACAGAGCCGCCAAGAGACCCAGTACTTC	CASSRQSRQETQYF
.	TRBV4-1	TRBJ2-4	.	TGCGCCAGCAGCCAGCGTGAGCTAGCCAAAAACATTCAGTACTTC	CASSQRELAKNIQYF
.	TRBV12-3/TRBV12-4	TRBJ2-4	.	TGTGCCAGCAGTCCCCCAGTAGCCAAAAACATTCAGTACTTC	CASSPPVAKNIQYF
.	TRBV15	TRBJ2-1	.	TGTGCCACCAGCAGAGAGCTGACCCGGGGGATCGACAATGAGCAGTTCTTC	CATSRELTRGIDNEQFF
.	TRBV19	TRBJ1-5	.	TGTGCCAGCCGCCGTGTCCTCCCGGACAGCATCAATCAGCCCCAGCATTTT	CASRRVLPDSINQPQHF
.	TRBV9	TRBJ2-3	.	TGTGCCAGCAGCAACGGGAGAAGCACAGATACGCAGTATTTT	CASSNGRSTDTQYF
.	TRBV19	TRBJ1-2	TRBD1	TGTGCCAGTAGGCCAACTCCCGACAGGGTTCTCGGCTACACCTTC	CASRPTPDRVLGYTF
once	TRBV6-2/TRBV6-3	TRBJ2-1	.	TGTGCCAGCAGTACGCCAAGGGGGGCCGGGCATGAGCAGTTCTTC	CASSTPRGAGHEQFF
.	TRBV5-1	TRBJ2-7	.	TGCGCCAGCAGCTCTAACTACTACGAGCAGTACTTC	CASSSNYYEQYF
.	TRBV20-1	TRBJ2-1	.	TGCAGTGCTATCGACCCCGGGGGTGGTAACAATGAGCAGTTCTTC	CSAIDPGGGNNEQFF
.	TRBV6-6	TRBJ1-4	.	TGTGCCAGCAGTCGTCCCAGGACAGAACTGTTTTTT	CASSRPRTELFF
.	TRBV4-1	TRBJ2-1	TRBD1	TGCGCCAGCAGCCGTCCCGGGACAGACAATGAGCAGTTCTTC	CASSRPGTDNEQFF
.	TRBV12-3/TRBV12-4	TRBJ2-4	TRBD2	TGTGCCAGCAGCCCCGCTGGAGCGGGGGTGAAAAACATTCAGTACTTC	CASSPAGAGVKNIQYF
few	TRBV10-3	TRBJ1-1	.	TGTGCTGTCGGGGGATGGGAGGGATACAACACTGAAGCTTTCTTT	CAVGGWEGYNTEAFF
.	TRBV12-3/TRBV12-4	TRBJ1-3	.	TGTGCCAGCCTCCCCGTTGGGGGCTCTGGAAACACCATATATTTT	CASLPVGGSGNTIYF
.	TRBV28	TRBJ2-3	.	TGTGCCAGCATGCCCTTTGGGGCTAGCACAGATACGCAGTATTTT	CASMPFGASTDTQYF
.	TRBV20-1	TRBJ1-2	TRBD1	TGCAGTGCTAGAGATGGGACAGGGGGTTGGGGCTACACCTTC	CSARDGTGGWGYTF
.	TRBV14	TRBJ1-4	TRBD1	TGTGCCAGCAGCTTCCTACAGGGGAATGAAAAACTGTTTTTT	CASSFLQGNEKLFF
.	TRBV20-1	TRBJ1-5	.	TGCAGTGCTAGCTTAAGGGGTAAGAGTCAGCCCCAGCATTTT	CSASLRGKSQPQHF
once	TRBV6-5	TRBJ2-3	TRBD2	TGTGCCAGCAGGCGTAGCGGGGTGCGCACAGATACGCAGTATTTT	CASRRSGVRTDTQYF
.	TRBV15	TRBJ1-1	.	TGTGCCACCAGCAGAGATCCGGGAGCGAACACTGAAGCTTTCTTT	CATSRDPGANTEAFF
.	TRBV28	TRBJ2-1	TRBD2	TGTGCCAGCAGCCATAGGCTAGCGGGAGTAAGGAATGAGCAGTTCTTC	CASSHRLAGVRNEQFF
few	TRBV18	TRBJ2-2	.	TGTGCCAGCTCCCAGGACAGGAACACCGGGGAGCTGTTTTTT	CASSQDRNTGELFF
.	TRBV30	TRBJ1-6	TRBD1	TGTGCCGGCGGGACAGGGGACAATTCACCCCTCCACTTT	CAGGTGDNSPLHF
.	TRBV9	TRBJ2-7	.	TGTGCCAGCAGCCCCCGAGCTGGTCCTGGCTACGAGCAGTACTTC	CASSPRAGPGYEQYF
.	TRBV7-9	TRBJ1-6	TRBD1	TGTGCCAGCAGCCAGGGGGGTCTTGCTTCACCCCTCCACTTT	CASSQGGLASPLHF
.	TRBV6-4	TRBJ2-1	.	TGTGCCAGCAGTGAGGAATCGGCGGGAACTTCCTACAATGAGCAGTTCTTC	CASSEESAGTSYNEQFF
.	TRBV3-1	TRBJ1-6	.	TGTGCCAGCAGCCAAGGCGCGGGACAACCTGGCCCGGGCACACCCCTCCACTTT	CASSQGAGQPGPGTPLHF
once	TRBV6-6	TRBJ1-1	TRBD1	TGTGCCAGCAGTCCCTGGACAGGGGGGCCTGAAGCTTTCTTT	CASSPWTGGPEAFF